This T cell receptor (beta chain) was sequenced for a study of T cell repertoires in cytomegalovirus infection. Study overall: A matching HLA type, together with CMV infection, was signaled by public TCR beta signatures. Whole-study results and caveats: Carriers of CMV and the relevant HLA type were discriminated by public TCR beta frequency.

TCRdb re-derived calls from the reads in MiXCR, one entry per CDR3 protein. The sample carries around 540,000 distinct CDR3 sequences, 33% recorded once. As regards this clonotype: Its antigen is undetermined.

The CDR3 runs 13 residues. CDR1 and CDR2 from the germline V gene are MNHEY and SVGEGT. V lost 2 bases and J 9 bases, leaving 11 bases between the germline ends. The specimen comprised cultured PBMCs, sampled from culture after CMV antigen stimulation. The TCR comes from a human donor in good health (CMV status not recorded). Some clones in this sample may be carry-over from other donors' samples. The gene calls are TRBV6-2 or TRBV6-3 and TRBJ2-1; D unresolved. The CDR3 is CASSYVPRGEQFF. The CDR3 DNA reads as TGTGCCAGCAGTTACGTCCCCAGAGGTGAGCAGTTCTTC.